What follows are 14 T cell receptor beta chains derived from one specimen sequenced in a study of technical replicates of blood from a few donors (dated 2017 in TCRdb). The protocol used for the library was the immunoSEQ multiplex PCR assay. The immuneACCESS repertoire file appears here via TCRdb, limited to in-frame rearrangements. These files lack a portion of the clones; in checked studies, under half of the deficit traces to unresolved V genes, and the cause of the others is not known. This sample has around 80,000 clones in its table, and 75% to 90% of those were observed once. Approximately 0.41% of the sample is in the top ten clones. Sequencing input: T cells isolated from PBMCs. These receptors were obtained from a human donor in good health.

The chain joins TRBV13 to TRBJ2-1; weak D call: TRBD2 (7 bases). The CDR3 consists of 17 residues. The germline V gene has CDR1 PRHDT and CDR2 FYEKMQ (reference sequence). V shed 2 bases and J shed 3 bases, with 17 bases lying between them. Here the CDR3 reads CASSLSGEGGFYNEQFF. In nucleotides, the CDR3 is TGTGCCAGCAGCTTATCAGGAGAGGGGGGGTTCTACAATGAGCAGTTCTTC.

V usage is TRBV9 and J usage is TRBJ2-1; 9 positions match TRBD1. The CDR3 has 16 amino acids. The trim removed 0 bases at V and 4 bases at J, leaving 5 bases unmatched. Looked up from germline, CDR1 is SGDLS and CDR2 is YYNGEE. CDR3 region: CASSVGGTGTYNEQFF. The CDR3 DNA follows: TGTGCCAGCAGCGTAGGGGGGACAGGGACTTACAATGAGCAGTTCTTC.

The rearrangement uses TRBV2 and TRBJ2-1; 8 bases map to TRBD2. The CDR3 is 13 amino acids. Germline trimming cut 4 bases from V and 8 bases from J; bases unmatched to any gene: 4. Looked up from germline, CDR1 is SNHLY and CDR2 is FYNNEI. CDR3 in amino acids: CASSVGLAHEQFF. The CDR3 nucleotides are TGTGCCAGCAGTGTTGGACTAGCCCATGAGCAGTTCTTC.

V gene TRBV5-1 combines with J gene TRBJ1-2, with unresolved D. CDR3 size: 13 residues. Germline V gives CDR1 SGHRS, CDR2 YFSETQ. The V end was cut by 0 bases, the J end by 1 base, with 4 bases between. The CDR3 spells CASSLDGNYGYTF. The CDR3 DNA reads TGCGCCAGCAGCTTGGACGGTAACTATGGCTACACCTTC.

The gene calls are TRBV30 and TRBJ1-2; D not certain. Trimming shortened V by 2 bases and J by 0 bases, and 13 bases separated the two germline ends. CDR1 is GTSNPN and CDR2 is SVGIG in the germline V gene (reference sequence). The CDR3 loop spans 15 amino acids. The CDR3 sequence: CAWSSWTEANYGYTF. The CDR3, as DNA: TGTGCCTGGAGTTCCTGGACTGAAGCTAACTATGGCTACACCTTC.

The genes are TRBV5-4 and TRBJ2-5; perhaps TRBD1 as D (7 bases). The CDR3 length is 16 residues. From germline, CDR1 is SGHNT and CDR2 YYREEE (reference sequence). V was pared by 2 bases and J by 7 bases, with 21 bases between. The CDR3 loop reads CASSLELGRGVGTQYF. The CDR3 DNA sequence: TGTGCCAGCAGCTTAGAACTGGGCAGGGGGGTCGGGACCCAGTACTTC.

CDR3 coding DNA: TGTGCCAGTAATTTTGGCCGAACTAACTATGGCTACACCTTC. This encodes CASNFGRTNYGYTF. V usage is TRBV19 and J usage is TRBJ1-2, with D unclear. The CDR3 runs to 14 residues. V was clipped by 7 bases and J by 0 bases, with 12 bases between them. The germline V gene encodes CDR1 LNHDA and CDR2 SQIVND (reference sequence).

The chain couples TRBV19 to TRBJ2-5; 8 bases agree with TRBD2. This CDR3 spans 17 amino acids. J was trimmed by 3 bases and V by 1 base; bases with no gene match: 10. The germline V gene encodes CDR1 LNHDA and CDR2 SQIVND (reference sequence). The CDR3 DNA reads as TGTGCCAGTAGTATAGGGGTCGGGGGGGTTCGGAAAGAGACCCAGTACTTC. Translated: CASSIGVGGVRKETQYF.

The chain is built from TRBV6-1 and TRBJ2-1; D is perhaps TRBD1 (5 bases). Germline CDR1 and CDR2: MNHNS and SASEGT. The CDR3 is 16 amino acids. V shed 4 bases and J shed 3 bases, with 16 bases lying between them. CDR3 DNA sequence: TGTGCCAGCAGTGCCTCCTACAGGTCGCACTACAATGAGCAGTTCTTC. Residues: CASSASYRSHYNEQFF.

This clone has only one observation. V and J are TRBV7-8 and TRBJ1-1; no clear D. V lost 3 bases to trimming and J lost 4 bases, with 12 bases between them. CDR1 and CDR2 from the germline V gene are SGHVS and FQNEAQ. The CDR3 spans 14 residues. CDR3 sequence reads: CASSFYRVSTEAFF. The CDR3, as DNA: TGTGCCAGCAGCTTCTACAGAGTGAGCACTGAAGCTTTCTTT.

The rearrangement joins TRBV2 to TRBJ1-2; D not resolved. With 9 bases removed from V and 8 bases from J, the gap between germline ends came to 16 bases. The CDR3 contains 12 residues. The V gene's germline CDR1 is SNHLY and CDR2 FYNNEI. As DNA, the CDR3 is TGTGCCAGTCCTGTGGAGGCCGGCGGCTACACCTTC. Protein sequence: CASPVEAGGYTF.

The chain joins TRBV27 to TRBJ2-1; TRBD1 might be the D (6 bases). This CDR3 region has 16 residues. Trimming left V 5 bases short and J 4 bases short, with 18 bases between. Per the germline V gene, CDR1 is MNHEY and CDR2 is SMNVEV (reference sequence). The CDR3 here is CASSGQFRTKYNEQFF. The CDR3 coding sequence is TGTGCCAGCAGTGGACAGTTTCGGACCAAATACAATGAGCAGTTCTTC.

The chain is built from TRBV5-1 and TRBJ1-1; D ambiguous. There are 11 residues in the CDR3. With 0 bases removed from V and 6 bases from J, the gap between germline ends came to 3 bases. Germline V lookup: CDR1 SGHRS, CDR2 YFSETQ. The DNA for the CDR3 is TGCGCCAGCAGCTTGGGAGCTGAAGCTTTCTTT. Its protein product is CASSLGAEAFF.

The CDR3 nucleotides read TGTGCCAGCAGCACTTCTATGAACACTGAAGCTTTCTTT. This gives the protein CASSTSMNTEAFF. The chain combines TRBV6-5 with TRBJ1-1, with D unresolved. CDR1 MNHEY and CDR2 SVGAGI come from the germline V gene. Trimming cost V 6 bases and J 0 bases, with 8 bases left between them. The CDR3 loop spans 13 amino acids.